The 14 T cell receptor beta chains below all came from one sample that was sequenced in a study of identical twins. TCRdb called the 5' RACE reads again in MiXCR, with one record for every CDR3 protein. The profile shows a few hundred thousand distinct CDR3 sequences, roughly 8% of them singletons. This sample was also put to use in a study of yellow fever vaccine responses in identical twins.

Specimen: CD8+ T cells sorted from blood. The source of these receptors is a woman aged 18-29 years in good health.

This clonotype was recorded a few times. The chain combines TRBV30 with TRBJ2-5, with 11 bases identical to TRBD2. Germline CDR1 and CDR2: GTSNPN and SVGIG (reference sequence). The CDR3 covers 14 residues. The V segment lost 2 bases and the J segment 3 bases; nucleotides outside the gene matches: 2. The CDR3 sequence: CAWSLTSGEETQYF. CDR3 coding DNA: TGTGCCTGGAGTCTGACTAGCGGGGAAGAGACCCAGTACTTC.

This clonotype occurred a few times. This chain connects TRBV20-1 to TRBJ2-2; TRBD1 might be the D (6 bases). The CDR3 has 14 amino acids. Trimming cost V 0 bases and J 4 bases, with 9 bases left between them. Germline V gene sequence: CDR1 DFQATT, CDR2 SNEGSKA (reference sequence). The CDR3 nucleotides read TGCAGTGCTAGAGATCCAGGGGCCACCGGGGAGCTGTTTTTT. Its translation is CSARDPGATGELFF.

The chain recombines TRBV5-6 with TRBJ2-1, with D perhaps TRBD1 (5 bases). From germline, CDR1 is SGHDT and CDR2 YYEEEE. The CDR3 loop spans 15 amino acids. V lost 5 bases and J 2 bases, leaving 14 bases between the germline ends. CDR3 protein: CASRPSGYAYNEQFF. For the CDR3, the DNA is TGTGCCAGCAGACCCTCAGGGTACGCCTACAATGAGCAGTTCTTC.

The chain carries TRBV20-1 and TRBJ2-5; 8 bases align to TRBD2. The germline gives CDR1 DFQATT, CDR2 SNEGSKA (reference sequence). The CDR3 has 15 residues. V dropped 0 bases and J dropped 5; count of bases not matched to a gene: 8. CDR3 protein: CSARENSGVWETQYF. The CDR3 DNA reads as TGCAGTGCTAGAGAGAATAGCGGGGTGTGGGAGACCCAGTACTTC.

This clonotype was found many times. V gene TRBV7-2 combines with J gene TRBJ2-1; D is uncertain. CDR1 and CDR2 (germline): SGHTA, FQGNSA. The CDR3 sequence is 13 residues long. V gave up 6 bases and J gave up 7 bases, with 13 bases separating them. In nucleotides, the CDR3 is TGTGCCAGCAGTTACCCGCTAAGGAATGAGCAGTTCTTC. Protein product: CASSYPLRNEQFF.

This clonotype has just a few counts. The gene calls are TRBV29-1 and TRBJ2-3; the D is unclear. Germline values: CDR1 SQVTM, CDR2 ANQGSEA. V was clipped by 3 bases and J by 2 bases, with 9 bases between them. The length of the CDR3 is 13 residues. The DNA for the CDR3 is TGCAGCGTTGACGAGGAGAACACAGATACGCAGTATTTT. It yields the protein CSVDEENTDTQYF.

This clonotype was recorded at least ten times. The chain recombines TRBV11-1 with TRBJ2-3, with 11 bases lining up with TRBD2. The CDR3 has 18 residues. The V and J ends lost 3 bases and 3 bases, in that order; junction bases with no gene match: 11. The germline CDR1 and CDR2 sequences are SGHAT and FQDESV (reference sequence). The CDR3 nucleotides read TGTGCCAGCAGCTTCCCAATCGACTCTAGCGGGAGGACAGATACGCAGTATTTT. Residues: CASSFPIDSSGRTDTQYF.

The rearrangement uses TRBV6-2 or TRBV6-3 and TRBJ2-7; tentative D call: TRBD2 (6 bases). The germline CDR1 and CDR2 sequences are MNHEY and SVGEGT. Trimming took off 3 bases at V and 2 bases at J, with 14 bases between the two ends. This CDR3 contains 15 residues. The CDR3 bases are TGTGCCAGCAGTTATCTCCGCGGGACCGCCTACGAGCAGTACTTC. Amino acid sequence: CASSYLRGTAYEQYF.

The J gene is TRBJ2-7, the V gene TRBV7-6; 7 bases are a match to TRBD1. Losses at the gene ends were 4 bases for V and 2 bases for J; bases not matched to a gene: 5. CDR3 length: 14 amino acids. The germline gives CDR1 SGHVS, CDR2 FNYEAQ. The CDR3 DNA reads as TGTGCCAGCAGCTCGGGACAGAATGCCTACGAGCAGTACTTC. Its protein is CASSSGQNAYEQYF.

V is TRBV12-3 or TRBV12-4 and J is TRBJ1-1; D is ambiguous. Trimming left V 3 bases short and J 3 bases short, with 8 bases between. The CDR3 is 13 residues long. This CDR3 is CASSFKGDTEAFF. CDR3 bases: TGTGCCAGCAGTTTTAAGGGAGACACTGAAGCTTTCTTT.

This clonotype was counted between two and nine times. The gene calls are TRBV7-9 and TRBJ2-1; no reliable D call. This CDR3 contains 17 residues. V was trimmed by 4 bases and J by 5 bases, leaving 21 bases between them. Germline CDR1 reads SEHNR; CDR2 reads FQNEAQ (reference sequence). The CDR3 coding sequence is TGTGCCAGCAGCTCCCCTGTCCACCGAGATTACCACAATGAGCAGTTCTTC. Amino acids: CASSSPVHRDYHNEQFF.

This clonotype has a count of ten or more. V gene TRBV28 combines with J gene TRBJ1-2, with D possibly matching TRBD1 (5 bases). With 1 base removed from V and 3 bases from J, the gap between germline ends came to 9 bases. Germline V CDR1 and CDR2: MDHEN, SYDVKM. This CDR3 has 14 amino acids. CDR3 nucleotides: TGTGCCAGCAGTTTATCCGGGACGGACTATGGCTACACCTTC. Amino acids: CASSLSGTDYGYTF.

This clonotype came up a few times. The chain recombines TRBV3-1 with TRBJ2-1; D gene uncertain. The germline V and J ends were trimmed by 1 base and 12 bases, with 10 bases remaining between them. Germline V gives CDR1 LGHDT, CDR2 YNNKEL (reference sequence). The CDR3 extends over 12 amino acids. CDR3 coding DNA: TGTGCCAGCAGCCAAGGAACCCCGGGGCAGTTCTTC. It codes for CASSQGTPGQFF.

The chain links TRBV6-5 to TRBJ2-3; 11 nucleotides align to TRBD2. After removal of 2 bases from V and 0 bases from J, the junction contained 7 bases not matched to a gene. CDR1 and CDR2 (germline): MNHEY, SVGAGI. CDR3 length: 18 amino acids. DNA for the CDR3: TGTGCCAGCAGTTACAGTAAGACTAGCGGGACTAGCACAGATACGCAGTATTTT. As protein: CASSYSKTSGTSTDTQYF.